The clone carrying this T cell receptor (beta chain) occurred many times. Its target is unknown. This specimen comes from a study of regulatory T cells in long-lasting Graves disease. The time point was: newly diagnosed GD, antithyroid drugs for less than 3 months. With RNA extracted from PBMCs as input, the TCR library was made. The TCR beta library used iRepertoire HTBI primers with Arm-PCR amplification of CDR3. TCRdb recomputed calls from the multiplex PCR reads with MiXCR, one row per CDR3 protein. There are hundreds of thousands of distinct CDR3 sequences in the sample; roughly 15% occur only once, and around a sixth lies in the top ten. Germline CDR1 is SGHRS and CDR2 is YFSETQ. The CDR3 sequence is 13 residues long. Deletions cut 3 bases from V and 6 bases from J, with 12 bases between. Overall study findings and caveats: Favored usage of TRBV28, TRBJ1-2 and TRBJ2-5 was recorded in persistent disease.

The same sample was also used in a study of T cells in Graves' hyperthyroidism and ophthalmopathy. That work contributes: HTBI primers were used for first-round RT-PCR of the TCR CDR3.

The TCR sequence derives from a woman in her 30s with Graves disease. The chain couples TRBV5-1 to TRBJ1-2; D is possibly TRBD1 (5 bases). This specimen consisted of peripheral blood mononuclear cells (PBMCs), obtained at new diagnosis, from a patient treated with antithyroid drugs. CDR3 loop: CASSSAGPDGYTF. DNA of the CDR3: TGCGCCAGCAGCTCGGCAGGGCCAGATGGCTACACCTTC. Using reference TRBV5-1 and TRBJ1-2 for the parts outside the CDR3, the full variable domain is KAGVTQTPRYLIKTRGQQVTLSCSPISGHRSVSWYQQTPGQGLQFLFEYFSETQRNKGNFPGRFSGRQFSNSRSEMNVSTLELGDSALYLCASSSAGPDGYTFGSGTRLTVV.